This TCR beta chain was documented in a study of regulatory T cells in long-lasting Graves disease. The germline CDR1 and CDR2 sequences are MGHRA and YSYEKL. V shed 1 base, J shed 5 bases, and the junction held 8 bases outside the gene matches. CDR3 length equals 15 residues. The time point here: newly diagnosed GD, antithyroid drugs for less than 3 months. From RNA extracted from PBMCs, the TCR library was made. Investigators prepared the TCR beta libraries by applying iRepertoire HTBI primers and Arm-PCR of CDR3 regions. TCRdb re-derived calls from the multiplex PCR reads in MiXCR, one entry per CDR3 protein. The sample carries approximately 540,000 distinct CDR3 sequences, 12% recorded once. The same data also contributed to another study, on T cells in Graves' hyperthyroidism and ophthalmopathy.

The clonotype comes from a woman aged 25 to 39 with Graves disease. The material sequenced was peripheral blood mononuclear cells (PBMCs), taken at new diagnosis, from a patient treated with antithyroid drugs. The V gene is TRBV4-1, the J gene TRBJ2-7; the match to TRBD2 covers 7 bases. The CDR3, as DNA: TGCGCCAGCAGCCAAGCCAGTCCTAGCGGTAACGAGCAGTACTTC. Amino acids: CASSQASPSGNEQYF.